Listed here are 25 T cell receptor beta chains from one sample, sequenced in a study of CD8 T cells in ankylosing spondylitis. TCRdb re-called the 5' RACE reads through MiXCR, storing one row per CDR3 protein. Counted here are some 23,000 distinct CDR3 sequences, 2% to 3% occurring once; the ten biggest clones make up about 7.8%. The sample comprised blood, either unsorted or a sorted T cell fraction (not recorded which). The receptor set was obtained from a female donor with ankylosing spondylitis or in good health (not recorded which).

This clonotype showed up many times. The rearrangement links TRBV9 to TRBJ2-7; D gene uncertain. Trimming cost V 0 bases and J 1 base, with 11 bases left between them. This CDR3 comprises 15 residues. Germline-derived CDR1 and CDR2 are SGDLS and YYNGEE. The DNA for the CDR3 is TGTGCCAGCAGCGTAGACCTCCGGACGTCCTACGAGCAGTACTTC. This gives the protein CASSVDLRTSYEQYF.

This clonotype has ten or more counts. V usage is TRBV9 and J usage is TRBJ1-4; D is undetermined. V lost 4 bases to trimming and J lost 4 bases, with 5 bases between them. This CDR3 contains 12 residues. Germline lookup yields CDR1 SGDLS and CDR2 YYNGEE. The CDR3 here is CASSSGNEKLFF. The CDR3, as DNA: TGTGCCAGCAGCTCGGGTAATGAAAAACTGTTTTTT.

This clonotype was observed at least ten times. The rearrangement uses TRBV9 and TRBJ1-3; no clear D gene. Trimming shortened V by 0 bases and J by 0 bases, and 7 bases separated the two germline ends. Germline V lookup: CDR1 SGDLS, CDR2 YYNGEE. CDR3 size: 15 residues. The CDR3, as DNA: TGTGCCAGCAGCGTAGAGGTCGTCTCTGGAAACACCATATATTTT. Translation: CASSVEVVSGNTIYF.

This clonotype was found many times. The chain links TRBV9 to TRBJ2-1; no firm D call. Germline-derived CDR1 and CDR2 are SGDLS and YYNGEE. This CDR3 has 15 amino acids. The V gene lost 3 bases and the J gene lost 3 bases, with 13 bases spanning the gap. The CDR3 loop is CASSGGRGRYNEQFF. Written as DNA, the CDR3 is TGTGCCAGCAGCGGCGGCCGTGGGCGCTACAATGAGCAGTTCTTC.

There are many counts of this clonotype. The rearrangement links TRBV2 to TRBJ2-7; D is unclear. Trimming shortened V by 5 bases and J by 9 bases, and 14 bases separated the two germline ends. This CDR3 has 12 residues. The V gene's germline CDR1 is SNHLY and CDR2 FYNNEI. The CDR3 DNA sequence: TGTGCCAGCAGTCCCCGTTCTAGAGGGCAGTACTTC. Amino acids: CASSPRSRGQYF.

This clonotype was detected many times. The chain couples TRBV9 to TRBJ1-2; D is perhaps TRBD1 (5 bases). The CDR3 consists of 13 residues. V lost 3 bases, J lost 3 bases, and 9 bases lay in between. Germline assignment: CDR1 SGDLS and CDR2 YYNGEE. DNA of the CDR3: TGTGCCAGCAGCGCATGGGGCGACTATGGCTACACCTTC. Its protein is CASSAWGDYGYTF. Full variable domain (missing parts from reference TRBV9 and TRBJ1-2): DSGVTQTPKHLITATGQRVTLRCSPRSGDLSVYWYQQSLDQGLQFLIQYYNGEERAKGNILERFSAQQFPDLHSELNLSSLELGDSALYFCASSAWGDYGYTFGSGTRLTVV.

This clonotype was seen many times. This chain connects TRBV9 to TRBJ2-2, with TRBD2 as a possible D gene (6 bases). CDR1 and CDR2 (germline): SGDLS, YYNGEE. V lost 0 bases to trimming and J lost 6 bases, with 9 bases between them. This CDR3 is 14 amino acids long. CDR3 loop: CASSVGRGSGELFF. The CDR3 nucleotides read TGTGCCAGCAGCGTAGGACGGGGGTCCGGGGAGCTGTTTTTT.

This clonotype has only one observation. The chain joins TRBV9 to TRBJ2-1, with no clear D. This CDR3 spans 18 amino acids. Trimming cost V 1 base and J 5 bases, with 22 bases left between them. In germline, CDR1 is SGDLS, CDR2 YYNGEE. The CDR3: CASSVFVQKTLRDNEQFF. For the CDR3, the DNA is TGTGCCAGCAGCGTATTCGTGCAGAAAACGCTCCGAGACAATGAGCAGTTCTTC.

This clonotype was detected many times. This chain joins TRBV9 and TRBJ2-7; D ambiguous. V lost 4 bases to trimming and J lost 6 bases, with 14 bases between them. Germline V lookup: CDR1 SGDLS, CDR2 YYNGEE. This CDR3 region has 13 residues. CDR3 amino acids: CASSPPSSPEQYF. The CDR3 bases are TGTGCCAGCAGCCCACCAAGTTCCCCCGAGCAGTACTTC.

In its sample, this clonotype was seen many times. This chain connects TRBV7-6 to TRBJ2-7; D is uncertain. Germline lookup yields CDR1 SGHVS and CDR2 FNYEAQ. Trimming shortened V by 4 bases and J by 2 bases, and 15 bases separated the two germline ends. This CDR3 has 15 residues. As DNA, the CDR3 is TGTGCCAGCAGCTCACTCCCCGGCTCGGCCTACGAGCAGTACTTC. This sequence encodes CASSSLPGSAYEQYF.

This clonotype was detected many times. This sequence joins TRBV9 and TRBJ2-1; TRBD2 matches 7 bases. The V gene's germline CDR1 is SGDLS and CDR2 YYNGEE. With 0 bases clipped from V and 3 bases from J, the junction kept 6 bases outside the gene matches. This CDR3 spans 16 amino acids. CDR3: CASSVGLAAVYNEQFF. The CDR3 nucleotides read TGTGCCAGCAGCGTAGGTCTAGCGGCCGTCTACAATGAGCAGTTCTTC. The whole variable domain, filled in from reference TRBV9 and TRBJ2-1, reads DSGVTQTPKHLITATGQRVTLRCSPRSGDLSVYWYQQSLDQGLQFLIQYYNGEERAKGNILERFSAQQFPDLHSELNLSSLELGDSALYFCASSVGLAAVYNEQFFGPGTRLTVL.

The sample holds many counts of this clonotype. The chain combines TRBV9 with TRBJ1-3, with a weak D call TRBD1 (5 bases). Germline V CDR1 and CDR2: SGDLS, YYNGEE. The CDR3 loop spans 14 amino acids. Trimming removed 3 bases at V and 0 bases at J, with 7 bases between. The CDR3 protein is CASSETVSGNTIYF. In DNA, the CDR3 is TGTGCCAGCAGCGAGACAGTCTCTGGAAACACCATATATTTT.

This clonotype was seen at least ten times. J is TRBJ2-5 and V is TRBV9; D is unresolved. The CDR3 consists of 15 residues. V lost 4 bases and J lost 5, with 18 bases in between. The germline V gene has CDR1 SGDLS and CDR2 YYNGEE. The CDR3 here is CASSPRGAGTETQYF. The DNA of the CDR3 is TGTGCCAGCAGCCCCCGTGGTGCAGGAACGGAGACCCAGTACTTC.

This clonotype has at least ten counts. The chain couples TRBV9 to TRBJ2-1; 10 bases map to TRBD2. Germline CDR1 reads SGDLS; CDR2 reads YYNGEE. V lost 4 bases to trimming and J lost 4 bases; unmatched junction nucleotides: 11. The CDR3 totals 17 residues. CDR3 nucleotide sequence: TGTGCCAGCAGCCCTCCCCGGACTAGCGGATTGTACAATGAGCAGTTCTTC. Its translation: CASSPPRTSGLYNEQFF.

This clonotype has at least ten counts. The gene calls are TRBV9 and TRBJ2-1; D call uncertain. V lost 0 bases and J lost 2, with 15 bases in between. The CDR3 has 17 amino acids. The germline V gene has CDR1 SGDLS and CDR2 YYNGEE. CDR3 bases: TGTGCCAGCAGCGTAGGCGGCGGCAGCCAGCCCTACAATGAGCAGTTCTTC. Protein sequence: CASSVGGGSQPYNEQFF. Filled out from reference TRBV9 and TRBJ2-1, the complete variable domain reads DSGVTQTPKHLITATGQRVTLRCSPRSGDLSVYWYQQSLDQGLQFLIQYYNGEERAKGNILERFSAQQFPDLHSELNLSSLELGDSALYFCASSVGGGSQPYNEQFFGPGTRLTVL.

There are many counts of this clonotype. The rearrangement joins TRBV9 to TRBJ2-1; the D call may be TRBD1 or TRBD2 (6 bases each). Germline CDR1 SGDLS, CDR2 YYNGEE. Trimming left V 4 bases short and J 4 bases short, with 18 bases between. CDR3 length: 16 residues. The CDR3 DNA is TGTGCCAGCAGCCCCCAGATAGGGGGAGGATACAATGAGCAGTTCTTC. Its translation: CASSPQIGGGYNEQFF.

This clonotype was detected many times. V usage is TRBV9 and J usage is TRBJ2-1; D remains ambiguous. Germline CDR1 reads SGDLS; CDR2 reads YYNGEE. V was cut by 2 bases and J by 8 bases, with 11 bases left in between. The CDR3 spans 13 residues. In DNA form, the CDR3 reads TGTGCCAGCAGCGTGGTTGGGATCGATGAGCAGTTCTTC. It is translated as CASSVVGIDEQFF.

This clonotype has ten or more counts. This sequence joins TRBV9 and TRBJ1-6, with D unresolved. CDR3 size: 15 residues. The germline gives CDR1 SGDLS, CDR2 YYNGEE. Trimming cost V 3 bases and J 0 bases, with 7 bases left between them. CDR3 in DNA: TGTGCCAGCAGCGGGAAGAGCTCCTATAATTCACCCCTCCACTTT. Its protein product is CASSGKSSYNSPLHF.

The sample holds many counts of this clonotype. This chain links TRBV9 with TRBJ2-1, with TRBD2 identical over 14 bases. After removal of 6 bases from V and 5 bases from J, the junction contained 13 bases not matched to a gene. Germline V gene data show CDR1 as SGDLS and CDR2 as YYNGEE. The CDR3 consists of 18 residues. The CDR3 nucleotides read TGTGCCAGCACCCCGTCTTCGGGACTAGCGGGAGTAGACAATGAGCAGTTCTTC. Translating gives CASTPSSGLAGVDNEQFF.

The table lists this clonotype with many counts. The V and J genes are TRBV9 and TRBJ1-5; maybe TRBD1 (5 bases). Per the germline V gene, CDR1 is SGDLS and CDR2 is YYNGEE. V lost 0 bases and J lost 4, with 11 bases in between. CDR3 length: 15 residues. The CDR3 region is CASSVEGHINQPQHF. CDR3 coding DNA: TGTGCCAGCAGCGTAGAGGGGCATATTAATCAGCCCCAGCATTTT.

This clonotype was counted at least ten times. The CDR3 DNA reads as TGTGCCAGCAGCGCCCAAAGGGACAGGGGACGTGGCTACACCTTC. The encoded protein is CASSAQRDRGRGYTF. The V call is TRBV9, the J call TRBJ1-2, with TRBD1 matching over 10 bases. Per germline, CDR1 SGDLS and CDR2 YYNGEE. CDR3 size: 15 residues. V lost 3 bases to trimming and J lost 7 bases; unmatched junction nucleotides: 9.

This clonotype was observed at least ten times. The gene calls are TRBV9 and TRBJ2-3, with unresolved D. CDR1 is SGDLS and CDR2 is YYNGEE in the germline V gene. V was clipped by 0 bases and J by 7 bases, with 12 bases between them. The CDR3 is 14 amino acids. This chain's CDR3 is CASSVELVANTQYF. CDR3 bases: TGTGCCAGCAGCGTAGAACTGGTGGCCAATACGCAGTATTTT.

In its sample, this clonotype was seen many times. The CDR3 protein is CASSAPRGAGNTDTQYF. The CDR3 DNA reads as TGTGCCAGCAGCGCCCCCCGGGGGGCGGGAAACACAGATACGCAGTATTTT. This rearrangement joins TRBV9 to TRBJ2-3, with a weak D call TRBD2 (7 bases). The CDR3 loop spans 17 amino acids. The V end was cut by 3 bases, the J end by 2 bases, with 19 bases between. Germline V CDR1 and CDR2: SGDLS, YYNGEE.

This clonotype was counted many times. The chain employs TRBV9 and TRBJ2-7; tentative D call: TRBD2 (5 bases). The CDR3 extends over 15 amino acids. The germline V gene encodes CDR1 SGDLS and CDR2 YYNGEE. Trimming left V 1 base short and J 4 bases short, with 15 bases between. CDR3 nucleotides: TGTGCCAGCAGCGTATCTACGGGAATCGAGTACGAGCAGTACTTC. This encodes CASSVSTGIEYEQYF. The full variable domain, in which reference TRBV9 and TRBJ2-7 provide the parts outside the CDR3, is DSGVTQTPKHLITATGQRVTLRCSPRSGDLSVYWYQQSLDQGLQFLIQYYNGEERAKGNILERFSAQQFPDLHSELNLSSLELGDSALYFCASSVSTGIEYEQYFGPGTRLTVT.

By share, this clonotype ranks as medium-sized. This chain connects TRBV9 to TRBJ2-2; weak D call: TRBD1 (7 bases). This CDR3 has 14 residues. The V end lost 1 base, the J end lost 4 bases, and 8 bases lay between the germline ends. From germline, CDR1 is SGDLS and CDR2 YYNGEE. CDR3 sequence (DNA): TGTGCCAGCAGCGTACAGGGGGGCACCGGGGAGCTGTTTTTT. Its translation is CASSVQGGTGELFF.